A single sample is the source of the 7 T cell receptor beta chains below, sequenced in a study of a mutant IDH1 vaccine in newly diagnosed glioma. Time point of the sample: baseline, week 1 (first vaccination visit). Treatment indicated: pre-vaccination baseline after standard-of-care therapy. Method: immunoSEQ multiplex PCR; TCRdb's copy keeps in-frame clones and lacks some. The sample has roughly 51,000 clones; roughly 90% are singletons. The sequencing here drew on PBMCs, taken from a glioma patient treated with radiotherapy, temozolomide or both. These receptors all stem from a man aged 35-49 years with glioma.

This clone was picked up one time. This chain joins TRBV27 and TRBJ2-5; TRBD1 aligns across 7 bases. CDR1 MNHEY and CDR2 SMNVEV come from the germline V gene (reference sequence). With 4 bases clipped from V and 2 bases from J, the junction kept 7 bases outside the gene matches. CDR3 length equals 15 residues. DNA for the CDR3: TGTGCCAGCAGTTCGAGGGGGCTTTTACAAGAGACCCAGTACTTC. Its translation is CASSSRGLLQETQYF.

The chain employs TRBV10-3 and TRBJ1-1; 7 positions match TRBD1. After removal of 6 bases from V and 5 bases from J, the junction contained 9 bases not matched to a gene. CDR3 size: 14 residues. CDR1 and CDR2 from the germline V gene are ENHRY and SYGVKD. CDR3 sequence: CAIRTRDSSTEAFF. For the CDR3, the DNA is TGTGCCATCAGAACCCGGGACAGCTCTACTGAAGCTTTCTTT.

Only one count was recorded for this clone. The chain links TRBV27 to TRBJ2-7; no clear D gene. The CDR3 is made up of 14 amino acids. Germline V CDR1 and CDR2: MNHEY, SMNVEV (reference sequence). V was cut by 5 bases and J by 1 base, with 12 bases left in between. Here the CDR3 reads CASSSLSWSYEQYF. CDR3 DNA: TGTGCCAGCAGTAGTTTGAGTTGGTCCTACGAGCAGTACTTC.

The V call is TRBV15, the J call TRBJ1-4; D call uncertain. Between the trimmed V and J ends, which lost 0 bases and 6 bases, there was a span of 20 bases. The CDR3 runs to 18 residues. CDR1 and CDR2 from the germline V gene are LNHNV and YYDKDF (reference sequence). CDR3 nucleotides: TGTGCCACCAGCAGAGATACGAACATTGGAGAAGGGTATGAAAAACTGTTTTTT. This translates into CATSRDTNIGEGYEKLFF.

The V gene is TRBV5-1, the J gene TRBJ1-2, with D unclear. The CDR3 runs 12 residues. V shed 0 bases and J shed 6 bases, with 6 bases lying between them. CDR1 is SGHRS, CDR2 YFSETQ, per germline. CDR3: CASSLGGDGYTF. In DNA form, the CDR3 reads TGCGCCAGCAGCTTGGGGGGAGATGGCTACACCTTC.

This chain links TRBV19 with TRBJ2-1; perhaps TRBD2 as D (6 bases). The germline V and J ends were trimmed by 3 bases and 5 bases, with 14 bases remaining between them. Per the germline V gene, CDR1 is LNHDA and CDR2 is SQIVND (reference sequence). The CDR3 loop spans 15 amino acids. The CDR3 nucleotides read TGTGCCAGTAGTATCCTGAGCGGGCCGAACAATGAGCAGTTCTTC. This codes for CASSILSGPNNEQFF.

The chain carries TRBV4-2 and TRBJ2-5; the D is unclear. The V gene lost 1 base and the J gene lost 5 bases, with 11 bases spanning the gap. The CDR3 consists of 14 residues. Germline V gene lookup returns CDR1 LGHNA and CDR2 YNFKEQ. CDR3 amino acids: CASSQVAVGETQYF. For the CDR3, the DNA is TGTGCCAGCAGCCAAGTCGCCGTGGGGGAGACCCAGTACTTC.